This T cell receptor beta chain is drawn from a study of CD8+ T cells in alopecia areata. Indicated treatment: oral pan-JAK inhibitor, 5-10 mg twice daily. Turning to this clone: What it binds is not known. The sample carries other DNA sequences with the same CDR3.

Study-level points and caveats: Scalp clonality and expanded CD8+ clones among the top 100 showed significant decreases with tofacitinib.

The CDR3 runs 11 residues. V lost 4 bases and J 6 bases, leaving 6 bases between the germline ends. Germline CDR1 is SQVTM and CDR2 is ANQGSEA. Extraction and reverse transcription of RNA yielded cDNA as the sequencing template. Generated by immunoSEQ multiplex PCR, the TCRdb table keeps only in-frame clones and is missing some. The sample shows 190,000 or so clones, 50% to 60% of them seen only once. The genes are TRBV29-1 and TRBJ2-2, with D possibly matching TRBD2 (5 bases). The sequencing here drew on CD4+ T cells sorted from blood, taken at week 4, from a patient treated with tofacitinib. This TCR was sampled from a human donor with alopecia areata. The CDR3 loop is CSVAGSGELFF. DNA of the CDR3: TGCAGCGTTGCGGGGTCCGGGGAGCTGTTTTTT.